These T cell receptor beta chains were read from a single sample in a study of T cell repertoires in cytomegalovirus infection. No antigen is known for these receptors. One entry per CDR3 protein results from TCRdb running MiXCR on the reads. The profile shows fewer than 1,000,000 distinct CDR3 sequences, approximately 31% of them singletons. This sample comprised cultured CD8+ T cells from PBMCs, obtained from culture after CMV antigen stimulation. The receptors originated from a human donor in good health (CMV status not recorded). Some clones in this sample may be carry-over from other donors' samples. Both conserved end residues are part of each CDR3. The D gene is left open where the match is weak. Only part of the rows carry a size: once, few, many, or a class if the clone is expanded.

V	D	J	size	DNA	CDR3
TRBV4-1	-	TRBJ1-5	few	TGCGCCAGCAGCCAAGGTGGGGGCGCCGATCAGCCCCAGCATTTT	CASSQGGGADQPQHF
TRBV5-1	-	TRBJ2-4	-	TGCGCCAGCAGCTTGACAGTCTCCAAAAACATTCAGTACTTC	CASSLTVSKNIQYF
TRBV7-2	-	TRBJ2-5	many	TGTGCCAGCAGCCTTCCCGGGTCCGGGGAGACCCAGTACTTC	CASSLPGSGETQYF
TRBV15	TRBD1	TRBJ2-2	-	TGTGCCACCAGCCCCCCGGGACAGGGCGACACCGGGGAGCTGTTTTTT	CATSPPGQGDTGELFF
TRBV27	-	TRBJ2-7	few	TGTGCCAGCAGTTCAGGGTCCTACTACGAGCAGTACTTC	CASSSGSYYEQYF
TRBV7-2	-	TRBJ1-3	many	TGTGCCAGCAGCTCCCTCCCCGGGTCTGGAAACACCATATATTTT	CASSSLPGSGNTIYF
TRBV18	-	TRBJ2-2	few	TGTGCCAGCTCAGAGTCCGGCGGGGAGCTGTTTTTT	CASSESGGELFF
TRBV27	-	TRBJ2-6	few	TGTGCCAGCAGTTATCTCCCTGGGGCCAACGTCCTGACTTTC	CASSYLPGANVLTF
TRBV12-5	-	TRBJ1-1	-	TGTGCTAGTGGTTGGGGGGGGAACACTGAAGCTTTCTTT	CASGWGGNTEAFF
TRBV6-5	-	TRBJ2-2	-	TGTGCCAGCAGTTACTCGACATTAAACACCGGGGAGCTGTTTTTT	CASSYSTLNTGELFF
TRBV20-1	TRBD2	TRBJ2-1	few	TGCAGTGCTAGGCCCTCTGGGGGGGGTTCCTACAATGAGCAGTTCTTC	CSARPSGGGSYNEQFF
TRBV20-1	-	TRBJ1-1	few	TGCAGTGCTAGGGCAGGGGCTTTGAACACTGAAGCTTTCTTT	CSARAGALNTEAFF
TRBV18	-	TRBJ2-6	once	TGTGCCAGCTCACCAGCCCCCGCGAGGGTTGGGGCCAACGTCCTGACTTTC	CASSPAPARVGANVLTF
TRBV6-6	-	TRBJ2-1	few	TGTGCCAGCAGTTACTCTCCCAGAGAAGCCAATGAGCAGTTCTTC	CASSYSPREANEQFF
TRBV7-9	TRBD2	TRBJ2-5	few	TGTGCCAGCAGCCCTATGGGAGGGACGGGAGAGACCCAGTACTTC	CASSPMGGTGETQYF
TRBV9	TRBD1	TRBJ2-5	few	TGTGCCAGCAGCGAAAAGGACAGGAGCCAAGAGACCCAGTACTTC	CASSEKDRSQETQYF
TRBV6-6	TRBD2	TRBJ2-3	-	TGTGCCAGCAGACCTAGCGGGGGAGTCGGCACAGATACGCAGTATTTT	CASRPSGGVGTDTQYF
TRBV14	-	TRBJ1-2	-	TGTGCCAGCAGCCAAGATAAGGGCAGAAACTATGGCTACACCTTC	CASSQDKGRNYGYTF
TRBV7-9	-	TRBJ2-5	-	TGTGCCAGCAGCTTAGACCTGTACCAAGAGACCCAGTACTTC	CASSLDLYQETQYF
TRBV18	TRBD1	TRBJ1-1	-	TGTGCCAGCTCACCGCCTTGGGACAGGGGGCCGAACACTGAAGCTTTCTTT	CASSPPWDRGPNTEAFF
TRBV4-1	-	TRBJ2-3	few	TGCGCCAGCAGCCAAGGACACGGGCTTGAGGATACGCAGTATTTT	CASSQGHGLEDTQYF
TRBV6-2/TRBV6-3	-	TRBJ1-5	-	TGTGCCAGCAGTTACCGCTCGATAAGGGATGGTGTGTTAAATCAGCCCCAGCATTTT	CASSYRSIRDGVLNQPQHF
TRBV7-9	-	TRBJ2-7	few	TGTGCCAGCAGCTTAGAGGTTAGCGCGGGGACCTACGAGCAGTACTTC	CASSLEVSAGTYEQYF
TRBV27	TRBD1	TRBJ1-1	few	TGTGCCAGCAGTAACCAACAGGGGGTCGACACTGAAGCTTTCTTT	CASSNQQGVDTEAFF
TRBV6-5	-	TRBJ2-1	-	TGTGCCAGCAGTTACATCGGGGTAGAACTCTCCGACAATGAGCAGTTCTTC	CASSYIGVELSDNEQFF
TRBV7-2	TRBD2	TRBJ2-3	many	TGTGCCAGCAGCTTAGATCGGGGTAGCGGGGGCCCGGGGAGCACAGATACGCAGTATTTT	CASSLDRGSGGPGSTDTQYF
TRBV7-8	-	TRBJ2-5	many	TGTGCCAGCAGGGAGGCAGACCTTACCCAAGAGACCCAGTACTTC	CASREADLTQETQYF
TRBV11-2	-	TRBJ1-1	-	TGTGCCAGCAGCTTCGAGCCCTTTAACACTGAAGCTTTCTTT	CASSFEPFNTEAFF
TRBV7-7	TRBD2	TRBJ2-2	few	TGTGCTAGCAGCTTAGCCCCGGGGGGGGAACCGAACACCGGGGAGCTGTTTTTT	CASSLAPGGEPNTGELFF
TRBV9	TRBD2	TRBJ2-2	-	TGTGCCAGCAGCCACCCCTTATACCCGGGACTAGAGGGAACCGGGGAGCTGTTTTTT	CASSHPLYPGLEGTGELFF
TRBV19	TRBD1	TRBJ1-1	-	TGTGCCAGTAGTCCTCACCAGGGGGCGCGCACTGAAGCTTTCTTT	CASSPHQGARTEAFF
TRBV6-1	-	TRBJ1-5	-	TGTGCCAGCAGGCTTGAATACGTCAGGGATAGCAATCAGCCCCAGCATTTT	CASRLEYVRDSNQPQHF
TRBV28	TRBD1	TRBJ2-1	-	TGTGCCAGCAGTGAGGGGGACAGTAGATACAATGAGCAGTTCTTC	CASSEGDSRYNEQFF
TRBV7-3	-	TRBJ2-2	-	TGTGCCAGCAGCCCCCGGGACGGGGAGCTGTTTTTT	CASSPRDGELFF
TRBV6-1	-	TRBJ2-1	-	TGTGCCAGCAGTGAAGTGGGACCTTACAATGAGCAGTTCTTC	CASSEVGPYNEQFF
TRBV12-3/TRBV12-4	TRBD2	TRBJ2-1	-	TGTGCCAACAGCTTTAGCGGGGGGGGGGACAATGAGCAGTTCTTC	CANSFSGGGDNEQFF
TRBV9	TRBD1	TRBJ2-3	-	TGTGCCAGCAGCGTAGAGGGACAGCCCGGGGATACGCAGTATTTT	CASSVEGQPGDTQYF
TRBV6-1	-	TRBJ2-1	few	TGTGCCAGCAGTGTAGAGGCGTCTCCCTACAATGAGCAGTTCTTC	CASSVEASPYNEQFF
TRBV15	-	TRBJ1-1	many	TGTGCCACCCGTCGAGAGACCACTGAAGCTTTCTTT	CATRRETTEAFF
TRBV7-6	-	TRBJ1-5	many	TGTGCCAGCAGCTTATGGGGGATGGACAATCAGCCCCAGCATTTT	CASSLWGMDNQPQHF
TRBV11-1	TRBD1	TRBJ2-7	few	TGTGCCAGCAGATCCCGGGACAGTTCCTACGAGCAGTACTTC	CASRSRDSSYEQYF
TRBV7-9	-	TRBJ1-5	-	TGTGCCAGCAGCTTAGATTCCGGATCATCAGCCCAGCATTTT	CASSLDSGSSAQHF
TRBV7-9	TRBD2	TRBJ2-1	-	TGTGCCAGCTTTAGCGGGGGTGACAATGAGCAGTTCTTC	CASFSGGDNEQFF
TRBV10-3	-	TRBJ2-7	-	TGTGCCCTTTCTTCGGAGGGGGGACCCTACGAGCAGTACTTC	CALSSEGGPYEQYF
TRBV6-1	-	TRBJ2-1	few	TGTGCCAGCAGTGATTATACAGGGACAAAAAAGAATGAGCAGTTCTTC	CASSDYTGTKKNEQFF
TRBV5-1	-	TRBJ1-1	-	TGCGCCAGCAGCTTGGCCGATGGGTACACTGAAGCTTTCTTT	CASSLADGYTEAFF
TRBV9	-	TRBJ2-2	-	TGTGCCAGCAGCGTGGAGGGACCGCAGAATGGGGAGCTGTTTTTT	CASSVEGPQNGELFF
TRBV20-1	-	TRBJ2-1	once	TGCAGTGCTAGCCGCATGTCGGCCCCCTACAATGAGCAGTTCTTC	CSASRMSAPYNEQFF
TRBV14	TRBD1	TRBJ2-7	-	TGTGCCAGCAGCGAGGACAGGGTGGGCTCCTACGAGCAGTACTTC	CASSEDRVGSYEQYF
TRBV20-1	TRBD1	TRBJ1-5	few	TGCAGTGCCAAAGACAGGGGATGGGGTCAGCCCCAGCATTTT	CSAKDRGWGQPQHF
TRBV6-6	-	TRBJ1-1	-	TGTGCCAGCAGACACACGCTCGGGGAACGGGCCAGGAACACTGAAGCTTTCTTT	CASRHTLGERARNTEAFF
TRBV7-9	-	TRBJ1-5	many	TGTGCCAGCAGTAGGGGGGCAAATCAGCCCCAGCATTTT	CASSRGANQPQHF
TRBV6-6	TRBD1	TRBJ2-7	few	TGTGCCAGCAGTTCCCGGGACAGGATCTCCTACGAGCAGTACTTC	CASSSRDRISYEQYF
TRBV12-3/TRBV12-4	-	TRBJ1-4	-	TGTGCCAGCAGTTTCAAGGGGGGCCGGGAAAAACTGTTTTTT	CASSFKGGREKLFF
TRBV24-1	TRBD1	TRBJ1-1	few	TGTGCCACCAGTGATTCAGGGACAGGCCCGAACACTGAAGCTTTCTTT	CATSDSGTGPNTEAFF